This T cell receptor beta chain was obtained from a study of T cell repertoires in cytomegalovirus infection (dated by TCRdb to between 2017 and 2020). General notes on the study: Donor HLA type was relevant to the analysis, because carriage of CMV infection together with the matching HLA type was indicated by public TCR beta signatures. Study-level results and caveats: The ex vivo response was dominated by HLA-C-restricted CMV-specific TCR beta clonotypes, which also provided the single most frequent clonotype in two of eight donors. In both this cohort and an independent approximately 350-donor cohort, the cumulative frequency of public TCR beta family members distinguished carriers of CMV infection plus the relevant HLA type.

Sequenced using an Illumina HiSeq 1500. The public reads were reprocessed in TCRdb via fastp at Q25 and MiXCR, keeping in-frame beta chains. Each record represents a unique CDR3 protein, reported with the most common genes and DNA among its rows. Recorded for this sample are 250,000 to 350,000 distinct CDR3 sequences; under 30% of them occurred a single time. About 14% of the sample belongs to the ten largest clones. This clonotype was recorded a few times. Its recognized antigen is unknown. Base qualities are not recorded, but no much larger clone differs from it by a single base. Relative to germline, V is missing 5 bases and J is missing 2 bases, with 4 bases of the junction outside any gene match. The CDR3 runs 15 residues from the cysteine to the phenylalanine. Only the CDR3 portion is preserved as DNA: 45 bases, with reading frame beginning at the first base. The germline V gene gives CDR1 as SGHAT and CDR2 as FQNNGV.

This clonotype originated in a human donor in good health (CMV status not recorded). Some clones in this sample may be carry-over from other donors' samples. The sequenced sample was PBMCs. The chain joins TRBV11-2 to TRBJ2-1, with 9 bases matching TRBD2. The DNA is TGTGCCAGCAGCAAACTAGCGGGCCCCTACAATGAGCAGTTCTTC. This encodes CASSKLAGPYNEQFF.